This TCR beta chain was captured by sequencing in a study of blood T cells in healthy people across ages. The V gene end was trimmed by 4 bases and the J gene end by 1 base; junction bases not matched to a gene: 7. Germline loops: CDR1 SGDLS, CDR2 YYNGEE. This CDR3 contains 15 residues. A J-beta primer mix and a sample-barcoded 5' primer were used in a second PCR of about 6 to 12 cycles. TCRdb re-called the 5' RACE reads with MiXCR, one entry per CDR3 protein. The sample consists of approximately 800,000 distinct CDR3 sequences, roughly 35% of them appearing once. The V and J genes are TRBV9 and TRBJ1-2; the match to TRBD1 covers 7 bases. The TCR was taken from a man younger than 35 in good health. Specimen: blood. This CDR3 reads CASSPGDSRNYGYTF. As DNA, the CDR3 is TGTGCCAGCAGCCCTGGGGACAGCCGTAACTATGGCTACACCTTC.